The rows below give T cell receptor beta chains drawn from one sample of a study of CD8 T cells in Susac syndrome. Each CDR3 protein is one row after TCRdb ran MiXCR on the immunoSEQ multiplex PCR reads. The sample lists over 130,000 distinct CDR3 sequences, 95% occurring once. Sequencing input: CD4+ T cells from PBMCs. Source of these receptors: a human donor with Susac syndrome. The CDR3 runs from the conserved cysteine through the conserved F or W. A D gene is named only where the DNA matches it firmly. Clone size, where shown, is once, few, many, or a class for clones that have expanded.

v_call,clone_size,d_call,j_call,cdr3_nt,cdr3_aa
TRBV20-1,-,TRBD1,TRBJ1-2,TGCAGTGCTAGAGTCGGGACAGGGGTTTATGGCTACACCTTC,CSARVGTGVYGYTF
TRBV2,-,TRBD1,TRBJ2-5,TGTGCCAGCAGTGGGGACAGTAAGACCCAGTACTTC,CASSGDSKTQYF
TRBV30,once,-,TRBJ2-3,TGTGCCTGGAGTGATAGGGGGACTACAGATACGCAGTATTTT,CAWSDRGTTDTQYF
TRBV11-2,once,TRBD1,TRBJ2-1,TGTGCCAGCAGCCCGAGACAGGGGAGCTACAATGAGCAGTTCTTC,CASSPRQGSYNEQFF
TRBV7-2,once,TRBD1,TRBJ2-3,TGTGCCAGCAGCTTAAGACAGGGGGCAGGAGATACGCAGTATTTT,CASSLRQGAGDTQYF
TRBV4-3,-,-,TRBJ2-3,TGCGCCTCGGCCGTGAGGGGTGAAACCACAGATACGCAGTATTTT,CASAVRGETTDTQYF
TRBV7-9,-,-,TRBJ1-5,TGTGCCAGCAGCTTACGCTGGGGGCTGGGCAATCAGCCCCAGCATTTT,CASSLRWGLGNQPQHF
TRBV18,-,-,TRBJ2-5,TGTGCCAGCTCACCGAACCAAGAGACCCAGTACTTC,CASSPNQETQYF
TRBV28,-,-,TRBJ1-2,TGTGCCAGCAGTTTTGGGACTCCCACCTTCTACACCTTC,CASSFGTPTFYTF
TRBV10-3,-,-,TRBJ2-2,TGTGCCACAAACAAGAACACCGGGGAGCTGTTTTTT,CATNKNTGELFF
TRBV2,-,TRBD1,TRBJ2-5,TGTGCCAGCAGTGAACGGACAGGATTCCAAGAGACCCAGTACTTC,CASSERTGFQETQYF